The clone carrying this T cell receptor (beta chain) was recorded only once. Its antigen is not known. The data derive from a study of T cells in localized non-small cell lung cancer. General study points: There was higher T cell clonality in uninvolved adjacent lung than in tumor, and it was highest there.

The repertoire was sequenced with immunoSEQ multiplex PCR; TCRdb's copy has only in-frame clones and lacks some. This table has approximately 23,000 clones, 70% to 90% appearing once. V lost 5 bases to trimming and J lost 4 bases, with 8 bases between them. The germline gives CDR1 SGHTA, CDR2 FQGNSA. CDR3 length: 12 residues. This clonotype originated in a male donor at least 60 years old with stage I lung adenocarcinoma. The rearrangement uses TRBV7-2 and TRBJ2-5; D remains ambiguous. Sequencing was performed on peripheral blood, taken before any cancer treatment. The CDR3 DNA reads TGTGCCAGCAGCATGAAAACAGAGACCCAGTACTTC. It encodes CASSMKTETQYF.